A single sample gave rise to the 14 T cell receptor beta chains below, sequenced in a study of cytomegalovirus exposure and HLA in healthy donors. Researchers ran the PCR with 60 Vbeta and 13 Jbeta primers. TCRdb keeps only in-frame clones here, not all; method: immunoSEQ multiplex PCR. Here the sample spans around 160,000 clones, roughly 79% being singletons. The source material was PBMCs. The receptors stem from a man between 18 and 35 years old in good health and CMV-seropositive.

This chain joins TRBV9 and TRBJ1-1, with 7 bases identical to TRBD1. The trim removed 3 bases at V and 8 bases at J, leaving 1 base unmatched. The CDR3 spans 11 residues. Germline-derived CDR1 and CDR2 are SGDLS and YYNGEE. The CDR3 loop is CASSADREAFF. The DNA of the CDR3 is TGTGCCAGCAGCGCGGACAGGGAAGCTTTCTTT.

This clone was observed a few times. The CDR3 DNA sequence: TGTGCCAGCAGTTATGCGGGACAGGGCTACGAGCAGTACTTC. This codes for CASSYAGQGYEQYF. V and J are TRBV6-6 and TRBJ2-7, with 9 bases lining up with TRBD1. CDR1 is MNHNY, CDR2 SVGAGI, per germline (reference sequence). CDR3 length equals 14 residues. The J segment lost 3 bases and the V segment lost 3 bases, leaving 3 bases of the junction unmatched.

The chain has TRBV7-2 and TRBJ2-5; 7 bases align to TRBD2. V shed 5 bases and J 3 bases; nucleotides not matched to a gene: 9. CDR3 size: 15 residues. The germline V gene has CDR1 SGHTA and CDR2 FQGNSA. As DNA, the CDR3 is TGTGCCAGCAGCGAACAGTGGGGGGGTAAAGAGACCCAGTACTTC. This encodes CASSEQWGGKETQYF.

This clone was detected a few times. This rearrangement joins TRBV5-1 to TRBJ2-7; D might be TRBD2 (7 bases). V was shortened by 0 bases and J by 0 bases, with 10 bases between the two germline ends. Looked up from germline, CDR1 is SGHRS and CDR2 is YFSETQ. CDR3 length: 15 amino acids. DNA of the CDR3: TGCGCCAGCAGCTTGGAGGGGGGGCTCTCCTACGAGCAGTACTTC. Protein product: CASSLEGGLSYEQYF.

This CDR3 is CASSIVVGGGYEQFF. The CDR3 bases are TGTGCCAGTAGTATAGTTGTGGGGGGTGGGTATGAGCAGTTCTTC. The gene calls are TRBV19 and TRBJ2-1, with TRBD2 as a possible D gene (6 bases). CDR1 is LNHDA and CDR2 is SQIVND in the germline V gene (reference sequence). The CDR3 runs to 15 residues. Between the trimmed V and J ends, which lost 1 base and 8 bases, there was a span of 15 bases.

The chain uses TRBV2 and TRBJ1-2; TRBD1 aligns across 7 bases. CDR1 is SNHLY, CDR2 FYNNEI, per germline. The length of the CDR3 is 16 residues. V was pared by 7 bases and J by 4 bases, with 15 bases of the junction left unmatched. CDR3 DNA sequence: TGTGCCAGCAACGGCGATAGGGACAGTGAGTCCTATGGCTACACCTTC. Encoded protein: CASNGDRDSESYGYTF.

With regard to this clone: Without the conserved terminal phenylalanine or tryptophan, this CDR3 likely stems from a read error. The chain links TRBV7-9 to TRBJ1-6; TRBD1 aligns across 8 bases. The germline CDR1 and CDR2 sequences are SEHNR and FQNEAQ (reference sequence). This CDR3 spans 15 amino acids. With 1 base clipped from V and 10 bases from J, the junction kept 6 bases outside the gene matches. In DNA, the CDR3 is TGTGCCAGCAGCTTAGGGCACAGGGGGGACTCACCCCTCCACCTT. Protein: CASSLGHRGDSPLHL.

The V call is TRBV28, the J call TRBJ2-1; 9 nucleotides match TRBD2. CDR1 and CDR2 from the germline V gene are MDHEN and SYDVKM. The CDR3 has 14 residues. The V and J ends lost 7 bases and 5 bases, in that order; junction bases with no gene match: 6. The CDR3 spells CASTPSGANNEQFF. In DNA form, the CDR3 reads TGTGCCAGCACCCCTAGCGGGGCCAACAATGAGCAGTTCTTC.

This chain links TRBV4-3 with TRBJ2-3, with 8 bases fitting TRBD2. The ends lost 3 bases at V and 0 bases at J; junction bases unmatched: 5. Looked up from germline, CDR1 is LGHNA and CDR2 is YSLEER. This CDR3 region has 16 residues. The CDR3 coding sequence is TGCGCCAGCAGCCAGAGTACTAGCGGTAGCACAGATACGCAGTATTTT. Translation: CASSQSTSGSTDTQYF.

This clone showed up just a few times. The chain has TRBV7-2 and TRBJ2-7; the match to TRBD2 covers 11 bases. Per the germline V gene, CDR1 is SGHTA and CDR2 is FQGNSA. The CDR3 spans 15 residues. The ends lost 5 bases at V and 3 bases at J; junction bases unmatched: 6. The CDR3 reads CASSTVAGGNYEQYF. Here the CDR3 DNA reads TGTGCCAGCAGCACCGTAGCGGGAGGGAACTACGAGCAGTACTTC.

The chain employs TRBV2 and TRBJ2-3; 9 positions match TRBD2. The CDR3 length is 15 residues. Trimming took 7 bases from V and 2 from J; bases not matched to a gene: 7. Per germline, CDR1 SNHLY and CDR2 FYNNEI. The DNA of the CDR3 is TGTGCCAGCACTGGCCGGACTAGCGCCACAGATACGCAGTATTTT. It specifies CASTGRTSATDTQYF. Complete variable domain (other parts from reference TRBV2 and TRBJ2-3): EPEVTQTPSHQVTQMGQEVILRCVPISNHLYFYWYRQILGQKVEFLVSFYNNEISEKSEIFDDQFSVERPDGSNFTLKIRSTKLEDSAMYFCASTGRTSATDTQYFGPGTRLTVL.

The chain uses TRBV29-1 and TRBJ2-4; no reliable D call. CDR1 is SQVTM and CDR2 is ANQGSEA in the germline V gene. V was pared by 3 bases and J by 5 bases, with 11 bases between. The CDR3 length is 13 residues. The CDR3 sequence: CSVESGFENIQYF. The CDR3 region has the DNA TGCAGCGTTGAGTCCGGGTTTGAAAACATTCAGTACTTC.

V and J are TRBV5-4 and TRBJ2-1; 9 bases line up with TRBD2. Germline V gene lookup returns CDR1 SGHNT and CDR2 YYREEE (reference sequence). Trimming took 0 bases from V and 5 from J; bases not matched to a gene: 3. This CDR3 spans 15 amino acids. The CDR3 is CASSLVASGDNEQFF. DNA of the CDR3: TGTGCCAGCAGCTTGGTGGCTAGCGGGGACAATGAGCAGTTCTTC.

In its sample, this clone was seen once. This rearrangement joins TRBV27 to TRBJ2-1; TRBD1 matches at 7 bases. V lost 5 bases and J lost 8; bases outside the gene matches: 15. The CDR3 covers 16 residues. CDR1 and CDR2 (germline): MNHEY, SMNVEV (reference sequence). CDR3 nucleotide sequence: TGTGCCAGCAGTCCCCGACAGGGTCGGGACATGGATGAGCAGTTCTTC. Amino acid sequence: CASSPRQGRDMDEQFF.